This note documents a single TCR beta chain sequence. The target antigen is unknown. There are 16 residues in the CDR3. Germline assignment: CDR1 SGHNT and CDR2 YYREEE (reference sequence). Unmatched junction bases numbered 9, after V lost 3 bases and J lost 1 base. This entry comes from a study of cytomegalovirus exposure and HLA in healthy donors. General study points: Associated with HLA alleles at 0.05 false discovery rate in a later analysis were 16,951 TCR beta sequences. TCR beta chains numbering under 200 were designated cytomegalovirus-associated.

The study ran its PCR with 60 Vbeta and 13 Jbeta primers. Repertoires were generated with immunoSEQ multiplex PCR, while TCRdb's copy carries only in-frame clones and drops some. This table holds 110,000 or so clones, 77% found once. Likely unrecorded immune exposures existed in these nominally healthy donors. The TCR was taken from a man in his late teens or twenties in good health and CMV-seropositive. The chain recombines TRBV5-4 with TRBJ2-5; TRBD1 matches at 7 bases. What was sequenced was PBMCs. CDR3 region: CASSSTGQTIQETQYF. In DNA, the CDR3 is TGTGCCAGCAGCTCAACGGGACAGACTATCCAAGAGACCCAGTACTTC. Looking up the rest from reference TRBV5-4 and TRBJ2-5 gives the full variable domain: ETGVTQSPTHLIKTRGQQVTLRCSSQSGHNTVSWYQQALGQGPQFIFQYYREEENGRGNFPPRFSGLQFPNYSSELNVNALELDDSALYLCASSSTGQTIQETQYFGPGTRLLVL.